The rows below give T cell receptor beta chains drawn from one sample of a study of cytomegalovirus exposure and HLA in healthy donors. Sequencing used immunoSEQ multiplex PCR; TCRdb keeps in-frame clones, though not all of them. The sample carries approximately 100,000 clones, around three quarters recorded once. The specimen sequenced was PBMCs. Receptors were obtained from a man aged 45-65 years in good health and CMV-seropositive. Each CDR3 is given without its conserved first and last residue.

TRBV4-1 | ASSREGLAGGWDNEQF
TRBV27 | ASSFLGLAGGRNEQY
TRBV5-1 | ASSPDRLGLGNTIY
TRBV5-5 | ASSLGTEETQY
TRBV2 | ASKGDSGANGLT
TRBV5-1 | ASSLGLGETQY
TRBV27 | ASSLSSRGTATDTQY
TRBV6-1 | ASSEGPTISGNTIY
TRBV5-1 | ASSLGRGPYEQY
TRBV6-4 | ASSDSPAGTLSAQF
TRBV23-1 | ASSQSGRGSYYGYT
TRBV20-1 | SAAGKETQY
TRBV11-2 | ASSSLALVRNEQF
TRBV6-4 | ASRPRGGAYGYT
TRBV4-1 | ASSQEVRSSYNEQF